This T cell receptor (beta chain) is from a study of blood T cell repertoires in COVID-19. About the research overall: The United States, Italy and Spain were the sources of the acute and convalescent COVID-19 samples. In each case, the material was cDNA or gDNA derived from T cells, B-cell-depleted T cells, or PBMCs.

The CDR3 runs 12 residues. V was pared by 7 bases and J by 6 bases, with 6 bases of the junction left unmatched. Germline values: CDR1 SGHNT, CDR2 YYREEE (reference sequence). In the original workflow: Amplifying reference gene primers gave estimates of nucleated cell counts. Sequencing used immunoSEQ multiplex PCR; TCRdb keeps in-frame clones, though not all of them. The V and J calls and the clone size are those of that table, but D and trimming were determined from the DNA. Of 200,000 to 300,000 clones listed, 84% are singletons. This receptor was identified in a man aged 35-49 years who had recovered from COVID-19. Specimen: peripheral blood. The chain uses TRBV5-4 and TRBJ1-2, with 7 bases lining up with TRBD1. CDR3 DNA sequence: TGTGCCAGCCATCAGGGGGTGAATGGCTACACCTTC. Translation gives CASHQGVNGYTF. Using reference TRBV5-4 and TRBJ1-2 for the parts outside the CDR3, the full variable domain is ETGVTQSPTHLIKTRGQQVTLRCSSQSGHNTVSWYQQALGQGPQFIFQYYREEENGRGNFPPRFSGLQFPNYSSELNVNALELDDSALYLCASHQGVNGYTFGSGTRLTVV.